The 28 T cell receptor beta chains below were found in one sample sequenced in a study of blood T cell repertoires in COVID-19. Method: immunoSEQ multiplex PCR; TCRdb's copy keeps in-frame clones and lacks some. The sample has around 230,000 clones, around 88% seen once. Sequencing input: peripheral blood. The receptor source for this set is a woman aged 45 to 65 with acute or convalescent COVID-19.

This chain links TRBV27 with TRBJ2-7; no clear D gene. The CDR3 sequence is 15 residues long. Trimming left V 1 base short and J 0 bases short, with 10 bases between. The germline gives CDR1 MNHEY, CDR2 SMNVEV (reference sequence). The DNA for the CDR3 is TGTGCCAGCAGTTTATTACCGAAGAGCTCCTACGAGCAGTACTTC. Amino acids: CASSLLPKSSYEQYF.

DNA for the CDR3: TGTGCCAGTAGTATCATCGGACAGGGGTATCAGCCCCAGCATTTT. It encodes CASSIIGQGYQPQHF. The V and J genes are TRBV19 and TRBJ1-5; 9 bases map to TRBD1. The CDR3 is 15 residues long. J lost 5 bases, V lost 3 bases, and 5 bases had no gene match. Per the germline V gene, CDR1 is LNHDA and CDR2 is SQIVND (reference sequence).

This clone was detected a few times. The rearrangement joins TRBV5-1 to TRBJ2-3, with D hard to call. The V gene's germline CDR1 is SGHRS and CDR2 YFSETQ. Deletions cut 1 base from V and 0 bases from J, with 9 bases between. The CDR3 is 15 amino acids. The CDR3 region is CASSLTQASTDTQYF. The CDR3 nucleotides read TGCGCCAGCAGCTTGACGCAGGCGAGCACAGATACGCAGTATTTT.

This rearrangement joins TRBV19 to TRBJ1-6, with a possible D match to TRBD1 (5 bases). Germline CDR1 reads LNHDA; CDR2 reads SQIVND (reference sequence). Trimming removed 10 bases from V and 8 bases from J, with 18 bases in between. The CDR3 is made up of 14 amino acids. The CDR3 DNA reads TGTGCCACGGGGACGGGGAGGTTGGATTCACCCCTCCACTTT. The encoded protein is CATGTGRLDSPLHF.

This clone was detected only once. The chain has TRBV3-1 (or the pseudogene TRBV3-2) and TRBJ1-5, with D maybe TRBD1 (6 bases). The CDR3 spans 17 residues. V gave up 4 bases and J gave up 1 base, with 17 bases separating them. The germline V gene has CDR1 LGHDT and CDR2 YNNKEL (reference sequence). The CDR3 protein is CASSRTTRGGSNQPQHF. The CDR3, as DNA: TGTGCCAGCAGCCGAACAACCAGGGGTGGGAGCAATCAGCCCCAGCATTTT.

CDR3 coding DNA: TGTGCCAGTAATTTAAGGACAGGGAGGGTCTATGGCTACACCTTC. This sequence encodes CASNLRTGRVYGYTF. The gene calls are TRBV19 and TRBJ1-2, with 8 positions matching TRBD1. CDR1 is LNHDA, CDR2 SQIVND, per germline (reference sequence). This CDR3 is 15 amino acids long. V was clipped by 7 bases and J by 4 bases; unmatched bases: 11.

V is TRBV28 and J is TRBJ1-4, with D maybe TRBD1 (5 bases). This CDR3 is built from 13 residues. Deletions cut 2 bases from V and 8 bases from J, with 9 bases between. Germline assignment: CDR1 MDHEN and CDR2 SYDVKM. CDR3 DNA sequence: TGTGCCAGCAGTTTAGTAGGGGAAGAAAAACTGTTTTTT. Its protein is CASSLVGEEKLFF.

V usage is TRBV5-1 and J usage is TRBJ2-7; perhaps TRBD1 as D (5 bases). Trimming removed 4 bases from V and 2 bases from J, with 10 bases in between. From germline, CDR1 is SGHRS and CDR2 YFSETQ. CDR3 length: 13 amino acids. The DNA for the CDR3 is TGCGCCAGCAGCAACGGACAAGCCTACGAGCAGTACTTC. It translates to CASSNGQAYEQYF. Full variable domain (missing parts from reference TRBV5-1 and TRBJ2-7): KAGVTQTPRYLIKTRGQQVTLSCSPISGHRSVSWYQQTPGQGLQFLFEYFSETQRNKGNFPGRFSGRQFSNSRSEMNVSTLELGDSALYLCASSNGQAYEQYFGPGTRLTVT.

The V gene is TRBV5-1, the J gene TRBJ1-4; possibly TRBD1 for D (5 bases). This CDR3 region has 18 residues. Trimming removed 2 bases from V and 0 bases from J, with 17 bases in between. Germline loops: CDR1 SGHRS, CDR2 YFSETQ. The CDR3 reads CASSLPLQERPTNEKLFF. The CDR3 nucleotides are TGCGCCAGCAGCTTACCCTTACAGGAAAGACCAACTAATGAAAAACTGTTTTTT.

J is TRBJ2-7 and V is TRBV19; tentatively, D is TRBD2 (6 bases). Germline V gives CDR1 LNHDA, CDR2 SQIVND (reference sequence). V was shortened by 5 bases and J by 1 base, with 15 bases between the two germline ends. This CDR3 is 15 amino acids long. The CDR3 DNA is TGTGCCAGTAGTTCCCGGGACTCGTGGTCCTACGAGCAGTACTTC. Translated: CASSSRDSWSYEQYF.

The rearrangement links TRBV24-1 to TRBJ2-3; TRBD1 agrees at 9 bases. The V segment lost 4 bases and the J segment 2 bases; nucleotides outside the gene matches: 9. The CDR3 extends over 17 amino acids. Germline CDR1 and CDR2: KGHDR and SFDVKD. The CDR3 nucleotides are TGTGCCACCAGTGACGCTCTCGGGGACAGGGACACAGATACGCAGTATTTT. This sequence encodes CATSDALGDRDTDTQYF.

CDR3 coding DNA: TGTGCCAGTAGTATAGGGACTAGTTGGGGCACCGGGGAGCTGTTTTTT. This codes for CASSIGTSWGTGELFF. The V call is TRBV19, the J call TRBJ2-2; 7 bases fit TRBD2. The CDR3 sequence is 16 residues long. Per germline, CDR1 LNHDA and CDR2 SQIVND (reference sequence). Trimming took 1 base from V and 4 from J; bases not matched to a gene: 6.

The V and J genes are TRBV28 and TRBJ2-7, with TRBD2 identical over 12 bases. Germline V lookup: CDR1 MDHEN, CDR2 SYDVKM. The CDR3 loop spans 17 amino acids. V lost 2 bases and J lost 2; bases outside the gene matches: 7. The CDR3 sequence: CASSLSLAGGPAYEQYF. The CDR3 DNA sequence: TGTGCCAGCAGTTTAAGTCTAGCGGGAGGGCCGGCCTACGAGCAGTACTTC.

The chain has TRBV19 and TRBJ1-1; maybe TRBD1 (6 bases). This CDR3 region has 15 residues. V lost 5 bases and J lost 4, with 17 bases in between. CDR1 is LNHDA, CDR2 SQIVND, per germline (reference sequence). The CDR3 nucleotides read TGTGCCAGTAGTTTTGATGCGGGGGCCATCACTGAAGCTTTCTTT. It encodes CASSFDAGAITEAFF.

The V call is TRBV27, the J call TRBJ2-1; D might be TRBD2 (6 bases). This CDR3 region has 16 residues. Germline V gene data show CDR1 as MNHEY and CDR2 as SMNVEV (reference sequence). Trimming cost V 7 bases and J 5 bases, with 21 bases left between them. The CDR3 bases are TGTGCCAGCAAAATGGGAGGACCCCGGGGGAACAATGAGCAGTTCTTC. Translation gives CASKMGGPRGNNEQFF.

V gene TRBV11-2 combines with J gene TRBJ1-1; TRBD1 might be the D (5 bases). Trimming took off 5 bases at V and 0 bases at J, with 13 bases between the two ends. The CDR3 runs to 15 residues. Looked up from germline, CDR1 is SGHAT and CDR2 is FQNNGV. Written as DNA, the CDR3 is TGTGCCAGCAGCCCGAAAGGGGTCCTGAACACTGAAGCTTTCTTT. Translated, it gives CASSPKGVLNTEAFF. Together with reference TRBV11-2 and TRBJ1-1, the CDR3 gives the full variable domain: EAGVAQSPRYKIIEKRQSVAFWCNPISGHATLYWYQQILGQGPKLLIQFQNNGVVDDSQLPKDRFSAERLKGVDSTLKIQPAKLEDSAVYLCASSPKGVLNTEAFFGQGTRLTVV.

The rearrangement uses TRBV9 and TRBJ2-3, with a possible D match to TRBD2 (5 bases). The CDR3 extends over 14 amino acids. The V end lost 0 bases, the J end lost 2 bases, and 7 bases lay between the germline ends. CDR1 is SGDLS and CDR2 is YYNGEE in the germline V gene. The CDR3 reads CASSVAGNTDTQYF. The CDR3 coding sequence is TGTGCCAGCAGCGTAGCGGGGAACACAGATACGCAGTATTTT.

The chain carries TRBV28 and TRBJ2-4, with D maybe TRBD1 (5 bases). The germline V and J ends were trimmed by 4 bases and 0 bases, with 19 bases remaining between them. Germline V gene data show CDR1 as MDHEN and CDR2 as SYDVKM. The CDR3 has 18 residues. DNA of the CDR3: TGTGCCAGCAGTTCCTCGACTGCAGGGAACTTAGCCAAAAACATTCAGTACTTC. Residues: CASSSSTAGNLAKNIQYF.

The J gene is TRBJ1-5, the V gene TRBV27, with TRBD1 matching 7 bases. The V segment lost 3 bases and the J segment 0 bases; nucleotides outside the gene matches: 2. Germline CDR1 MNHEY, CDR2 SMNVEV (reference sequence). This CDR3 is 15 amino acids long. This CDR3 is CASSFDRASNQPQHF. In nucleotides, the CDR3 is TGTGCCAGCAGTTTTGACAGGGCTAGCAATCAGCCCCAGCATTTT.

This chain links TRBV19 with TRBJ1-5; 7 bases line up with TRBD1. V shed 6 bases and J 0 bases; nucleotides not matched to a gene: 8. The CDR3 runs 16 residues. CDR1 is LNHDA and CDR2 is SQIVND in the germline V gene (reference sequence). The CDR3 DNA follows: TGTGCCAGTAGGACAGGGACACCAAATAGCAATCAGCCCCAGCATTTT. This codes for CASRTGTPNSNQPQHF.

The chain has TRBV9 and TRBJ2-2; 7 positions agree with TRBD2. The CDR3 is 18 amino acids. The junction had 9 bases not matched to a gene; V was cut back by 0 bases and J by 1 base. The germline V gene has CDR1 SGDLS and CDR2 YYNGEE. In DNA form, the CDR3 reads TGTGCCAGCAGCGTAGACTGGGGAGCGGGGCAGAACACCGGGGAGCTGTTTTTT. Protein sequence: CASSVDWGAGQNTGELFF.

V and J are TRBV24-1 and TRBJ1-3; TRBD1 matches at 11 bases. J gave up 6 bases and V 3 bases, and 3 bases lay outside the gene matches. Germline V gene data show CDR1 as KGHDR and CDR2 as SFDVKD. The CDR3 runs to 15 residues. The CDR3 here is CATSDTGQGANTIYF. The CDR3 nucleotides read TGTGCCACCAGTGATACAGGACAGGGGGCAAACACCATATATTTT.

This clone was counted only a few times. The genes are TRBV15 and TRBJ2-1, with a possible D match to TRBD1 (5 bases). Trimming pared 3 bases from V and 5 bases from J, leaving 20 bases between. CDR1 and CDR2 (germline): LNHNV, YYDKDF (reference sequence). This CDR3 has 17 amino acids. Here the CDR3 reads CATSSYFSRGRNNEQFF. CDR3 coding DNA: TGTGCCACCAGCAGTTACTTTTCAAGGGGAAGGAACAATGAGCAGTTCTTC.

The V call is TRBV5-8, the J call TRBJ2-4, with TRBD1 as a possible D gene (6 bases). This CDR3 spans 15 amino acids. V lost 1 base and J lost 8, with 16 bases in between. Germline V gives CDR1 SGHTS, CDR2 YDEGEE. Written as DNA, the CDR3 is TGTGCCAGCAGCTTGCGAGACAGGTCTCAGGACATTCAGTACTTC. Translation gives CASSLRDRSQDIQYF.

J is TRBJ1-3 and V is TRBV12-5; 8 positions match TRBD1. The CDR3 has 13 residues. Per the germline V gene, CDR1 is LGHNT and CDR2 is FRNRAP. The V gene end was trimmed by 8 bases and the J gene end by 2 bases; junction bases not matched to a gene: 2. This CDR3 reads CASNRGAGNTIYF. CDR3 bases: TGTGCTAGTAACAGGGGGGCTGGAAACACCATATATTTT.

The CDR3 spells CASSDQTSGRDTQYF. CDR3 nucleotide sequence: TGCGCCAGCAGTGACCAGACTAGCGGGAGAGATACGCAGTATTTT. This sequence joins TRBV10-2 and TRBJ2-3; 12 bases align to TRBD2. The CDR3 totals 15 residues. V trimming: 3 bases; J trimming: 5 bases; junction bases outside the gene matches: 3. CDR1 is WSHSY and CDR2 is SAAADI in the germline V gene.

J is TRBJ1-1 and V is TRBV28; weak D call: TRBD1 (6 bases). Germline V gene lookup returns CDR1 MDHEN and CDR2 SYDVKM. V lost 3 bases and J 6 bases, leaving 14 bases between the germline ends. The CDR3 sequence is 14 residues long. The CDR3 DNA is TGTGCCAGCAGTTTTCCAGGGGCTTATTCTGAAGCTTTCTTT. Translating it yields CASSFPGAYSEAFF.

V gene TRBV27 combines with J gene TRBJ2-7; no clear D gene. The CDR3 totals 14 residues. The germline gives CDR1 MNHEY, CDR2 SMNVEV (reference sequence). V was shortened by 7 bases and J by 2 bases, with 15 bases between the two germline ends. Here the CDR3 reads CASKTGQWTYEQYF. For the CDR3, the DNA is TGTGCCAGCAAGACGGGTCAGTGGACCTACGAGCAGTACTTC.